Listed below are T cell receptor beta chains from one sample, sequenced in a study of STAT5B mutations in CD4+ large granular lymphocyte leukemia. Some clones are missing from TCRdb's copy, which holds only in-frame ones; the method was immunoSEQ multiplex PCR. The data show 37,000 or so clones, 81% seen once. Sequencing was carried out using CD4+ T cells from blood buffy coats. These receptors were taken from a human donor in good health. Each CDR3 is given with its conserved first and last residue. A D gene is named only where the DNA matches it firmly. Expanded clones get a size class; other rows say once, few or many, or leave the size out.

CDR3 protein | CDR3 DNA | V gene | D gene | J gene | clone size
CASSPTGGRLNTGELFF | TGTGCCAGCAGTCCAACAGGGGGAAGATTGAACACCGGGGAGCTGTTTTTT | TRBV27 | TRBD1 | TRBJ2-2 | few
CASSLRENTEAFF | TGTGCCAGCAGCTTACGAGAGAACACTGAAGCTTTCTTT | TRBV7-9 | NA | TRBJ1-1 | NA
CASSELTNSYEQYF | TGTGCCAGCAGTGAGTTGACAAATTCCTACGAGCAGTACTTC | TRBV6-1 | NA | TRBJ2-7 | NA
CASSSLRDFAEQYF | TGTGCCAGCTCTAGCCTCCGGGACTTCGCCGAGCAGTACTTC | TRBV18 | NA | TRBJ2-7 | NA
CASSLGDRSQETQYF | TGTGCCAGCAGTTTGGGAGACAGATCCCAAGAGACCCAGTACTTC | TRBV28 | NA | TRBJ2-5 | NA
CASSGGETQYF | TGTGCCAGCAGTGGAGGGGAGACCCAGTACTTC | TRBV2 | NA | TRBJ2-5 | NA
CASSSPGTSGGQAAQYF | TGCGCCAGCAGCTCTCCCGGGACTAGCGGGGGGCAGGCCGCGCAGTACTTC | TRBV5-1 | TRBD2 | TRBJ2-7 | NA
CASSWTGETNEQYF | TGTGCCAGCAGCTGGACAGGGGAGACGAACGAGCAGTACTTC | TRBV11-2 | TRBD1 | TRBJ2-7 | once
CASSPRGGSETQYF | TGTGCCAGCAGCCCCCGGGGAGGATCTGAGACCCAGTACTTC | TRBV7-9 | NA | TRBJ2-5 | NA
CASSSRTGNTEAFF | TGTGCCAGCAGCAGCAGGACGGGGAACACTGAAGCTTTCTTT | TRBV5-5 | NA | TRBJ1-1 | NA
CASSRGLAVYEQYF | TGTGCCAGCAGCCGGGGACTAGCGGTTTACGAGCAGTACTTC | TRBV5-8 | TRBD2 | TRBJ2-7 | NA
CASSTPRQGSNTGELFF | TGTGCCAGCAGCACACCTCGACAGGGTTCGAACACCGGGGAGCTGTTTTTT | TRBV5-4 | TRBD1 | TRBJ2-2 | NA
CASSPGTAYGYTF | TGTGCCAGCAGCCCTGGGACCGCGTATGGCTACACCTTC | TRBV5-4 | NA | TRBJ1-2 | NA
CAISESNTVEQFF | TGTGCCATCAGTGAGTCGAACACCGTCGAGCAGTTCTTC | TRBV10-3 | NA | TRBJ2-1 | NA
CASSGVGYQETQYF | TGTGCCAGCAGCGGGGTGGGGTACCAAGAGACCCAGTACTTC | TRBV5-6 | NA | TRBJ2-5 | once
CASSFIREGSGSRRNEQFF | TGTGCCAGCAGCTTTATAAGGGAGGGGAGCGGGAGCCGAAGAAATGAGCAGTTCTTC | TRBV7-9 | TRBD2 | TRBJ2-1 | NA
CASSLASAGLQETQYF | TGTGCCAGCAGCTTAGCTAGCGCGGGGCTCCAAGAGACCCAGTACTTC | TRBV7-8 | NA | TRBJ2-5 | NA
CTSAQGAGGELFF | TGCACCAGCGCACAGGGGGCAGGGGGGGAGCTGTTTTTT | TRBV1 | NA | TRBJ2-2 | NA
CASSEGTGGPHYF | TGTGCCAGCAGTGAAGGAACAGGGGGCCCTCATTACTTC | TRBV6-1 | TRBD1 | TRBJ2-7 | once
CASSFSGGGQPQHF | TGTGCCAGCAGCTTCTCAGGGGGGGGCCAGCCCCAGCATTTT | TRBV7-8 | TRBD1 | TRBJ1-5 | NA
CASAPGGDTGELFF | TGTGCCAGCGCCCCGGGGGGTGACACCGGGGAGCTGTTTTTT | TRBV6-4 | TRBD2 | TRBJ2-2 | NA
CAWGTGTGSFLNNEKLFF | TGTGCCTGGGGTACCGGGACAGGGAGTTTTCTTAATAATGAAAAACTGTTTTTT | TRBV30 | TRBD1 | TRBJ1-4 | NA
CSVAGTGRGETQYF | TGCAGCGTAGCCGGGACAGGCCGGGGGGAGACCCAGTACTTC | TRBV29-1 | TRBD1 | TRBJ2-5 | NA
CASSRRQGNYGYTF | TGTGCCAGCAGTAGGCGACAGGGGAACTATGGCTACACCTTC | TRBV27 | TRBD1 | TRBJ1-2 | NA
CASTALRGNGETQYF | TGTGCCAGCACCGCCCTGCGGGGGAACGGGGAGACCCAGTACTTC | TRBV2 | TRBD2 | TRBJ2-5 | once
CASSQDRGQSWEKLFF | TGTGCCAGCAGCCAAGATCGGGGACAGTCATGGGAAAAACTGTTTTTT | TRBV4-2 | TRBD1 | TRBJ1-4 | NA
CASSEQGALAINEQFF | TGTGCCAGCAGTGAACAGGGGGCACTAGCGATAAATGAGCAGTTCTTC | TRBV2 | NA | TRBJ2-1 | NA
CAWKSVGTGSLEAFF | TGTGCCTGGAAGTCAGTCGGGACAGGGTCCTTAGAAGCTTTCTTT | TRBV30 | TRBD1 | TRBJ1-1 | NA
CASSLGRGELFF | TGTGCCAGCAGCTTAGGGCGTGGGGAGCTGTTTTTT | TRBV11-3 | NA | TRBJ2-2 | NA
CASSSGQAGNMPQHF | TGTGCCAGCAGTTCCGGACAGGCTGGAAATATGCCCCAGCATTTT | TRBV28 | TRBD1 | TRBJ1-5 | NA
CAWSALQSDQPQHF | TGTGCCTGGAGTGCCTTGCAAAGCGATCAGCCCCAGCATTTT | TRBV30 | NA | TRBJ1-5 | NA
CASRFGGVSNQPQHF | TGTGCCAGCAGATTCGGAGGGGTTAGCAATCAGCCCCAGCATTTT | TRBV5-6 | NA | TRBJ1-5 | NA
CASSLEVGQPQHF | TGCGCCAGCAGCTTGGAGGTGGGGCAGCCCCAGCATTTT | TRBV5-1 | NA | TRBJ1-5 | NA
CAWSGAQALSSYNSPLHF | TGTGCCTGGAGTGGGGCACAGGCCCTGAGCTCCTATAATTCACCCCTCCACTTT | TRBV30 | NA | TRBJ1-6 | NA
CASSPPMNTEAFF | TGTGCCAGCTCACCCCCTATGAACACTGAAGCTTTCTTT | TRBV18 | NA | TRBJ1-1 | NA
CASSPVADPGAFF | TGTGCCAGCAGCCCCGTGGCGGACCCAGGGGCTTTCTTT | TRBV7-9 | NA | TRBJ1-1 | NA
CASSPPSRALTDTQYF | TGTGCCAGCTCACCACCGTCCAGGGCACTCACAGATACGCAGTATTTT | TRBV18 | NA | TRBJ2-3 | NA
CASRTGVPGELFF | TGTGCCAGCAGGACAGGGGTGCCCGGGGAGCTGTTTTTT | TRBV2 | TRBD1 | TRBJ2-2 | few
CASSRIQGSTNYGYTF | TGTGCCAGCAGCCGAATACAGGGATCCACTAACTATGGCTACACCTTC | TRBV5-4 | NA | TRBJ1-2 | NA
CASSLTGASQPQHF | TGTGCCAGCAGCTTGACAGGGGCTAGTCAGCCCCAGCATTTT | TRBV5-6 | TRBD1 | TRBJ1-5 | NA
CASSVVEGSPLHF | TGTGCCAGCAGCGTAGTGGAAGGTTCACCCCTCCACTTT | TRBV9 | NA | TRBJ1-6 | NA